Listed below are T cell receptor beta chains from one sample, sequenced in a study of shared clonotypes between healthy human individuals. The data were produced by immunoSEQ multiplex PCR, yet TCRdb's version contains in-frame clones alone and is incomplete. Altogether a few million clones are present, 85% to 95% being singletons, with the ten largest covering around 0.35%. The sequenced sample was naive CD4+ T cells from PBMCs. The source of these receptors is a man aged 18 to 29 in good health. Some clones in this sample may be carry-over from other donors' samples. CDR3s include the opening cysteine and the closing phenylalanine or tryptophan. D genes are given only for firm matches. Rows may omit the clone size; those that give it use once, few, many or a size class.

D: TRBD2; size: .; J: TRBJ2-7; V: TRBV28; DNA: TGTGCCAGCAGTTTCCTAGCGGCCTATGGCACCTACGAGCAGTACTTC; CDR3: CASSFLAAYGTYEQYF
D: .; size: .; J: TRBJ2-7; V: TRBV4-2; DNA: TGTGCCAGCAGCGTCCCTAGCGCAGCCCCCTACGAGCAGTACTTC; CDR3: CASSVPSAAPYEQYF
D: .; size: .; J: TRBJ2-1; V: TRBV4-1; DNA: TGCGCCAGCAGCCAAGGGGGGATCCGATGGGACTACAATGAGCAGTTCTTC; CDR3: CASSQGGIRWDYNEQFF
D: .; size: few; J: TRBJ1-5; V: TRBV19; DNA: TGTGCCAGTAGTATCAGGGGCAATCAGCCCCAGCATTTT; CDR3: CASSIRGNQPQHF
D: .; size: .; J: TRBJ1-2; V: TRBV5-1; DNA: TGCGCCAGCAGCACCGGACAGACTCTAAAACATGGCTACACCTTC; CDR3: CASSTGQTLKHGYTF
D: .; size: .; J: TRBJ2-3; V: TRBV7-2; DNA: TGTGCCAGCAGCCCCCAGACGGGGTACGATACGCAGTATTTT; CDR3: CASSPQTGYDTQYF
D: TRBD2; size: .; J: TRBJ2-1; V: TRBV6-1; DNA: TGTGCCAGCCTTCAGACTAGCGGAAACAGGAATGAGCAGTTCTTC; CDR3: CASLQTSGNRNEQFF
D: .; size: .; J: TRBJ2-1; V: TRBV2; DNA: TGTGCCAGCAGTTACGCCGGGACTCCCCCATCGAATGAGCAGTTCTTC; CDR3: CASSYAGTPPSNEQFF
D: .; size: .; J: TRBJ2-2; V: TRBV27; DNA: TGTGCCAGCAGTCCATCCTCGCCCTTGGGGGAGCTGTTTTTT; CDR3: CASSPSSPLGELFF
D: .; size: .; J: TRBJ1-2; V: TRBV6-5; DNA: TGTGCCAGCAGTTACTCCCCCCCGTGGGGCTATGGCTACACCTTC; CDR3: CASSYSPPWGYGYTF
D: .; size: .; J: TRBJ2-1; V: TRBV9; DNA: TGTGCCAGCAGCGTAGGAATTGGATCCTACAATGAGCAGTTCTTC; CDR3: CASSVGIGSYNEQFF
D: .; size: .; J: TRBJ1-5; V: TRBV15; DNA: TGTGCCACCAGCAGAGACCCTCAAGGGCCCCAGCATTTT; CDR3: CATSRDPQGPQHF
D: .; size: .; J: TRBJ1-2; V: TRBV7-2; DNA: TGTGCCAGCAGCCAGAGCAGAAATAACTATGGCTACACCTTC; CDR3: CASSQSRNNYGYTF